This T cell receptor beta chain was retrieved from a study of blood T cell repertoires in COVID-19. V was clipped by 1 base and J by 0 bases, with 9 bases between them. CDR3 length: 15 residues. CDR1 and CDR2 from the germline V gene are SGHTA and FQGNSA. Methods used by the authors: Amplifying reference gene primers gave estimates of nucleated cell counts. The assay was immunoSEQ multiplex PCR, and TCRdb's table has in-frame clones only and misses some. Clone size and V and J calls were adopted from that table, with D and trimming inferred from the DNA. The data contain about 190,000 clones, around 90% of them singletons.

The origin of this receptor is a man in his fifties with acute or convalescent COVID-19. Sequenced input: peripheral blood. V gene TRBV7-2 combines with J gene TRBJ1-2, with TRBD1 as a possible D gene (6 bases). As DNA, the CDR3 is TGTGCCAGCAGCTTAGGGGGGACACCTAACTATGGCTACACCTTC. This codes for CASSLGGTPNYGYTF.